This is a list of T cell receptor beta chains from one sample in a study of STAT3 mutations in large granular lymphocyte leukemia. Here immunoSEQ multiplex PCR was the method, and the copy in TCRdb shows in-frame clones only, minus some. The sample records about 9,300 clones, around 89% being singletons. The sample taken for sequencing was peripheral blood mononuclear cells. The source is a man older than 75 with T-cell large granular lymphocyte leukemia. Some clones in this sample may be carry-over from other donors' samples. The CDR3 runs from the conserved cysteine through the conserved F or W. A D gene is named only where the DNA matches it firmly. Only part of the rows carry a size: once, few, many, or a class if the clone is expanded.

CDR3aa	CDR3nt	d_gene	abundance	j_gene	v_gene
CASSTRTRGPSEKLFF	TGTGCCAGCAGCACTCGCACCCGGGGGCCTAGTGAAAAACTGTTTTTT	NA	NA	TRBJ1-4	TRBV11-1
CASSRGRPTNYGYTF	TGCGCCAGCAGCCGGGGACGCCCGACTAACTATGGCTACACCTTC	NA	NA	TRBJ1-2	TRBV5-1
CASSLTTGTPGEQYF	TGTGCCAGCAGCCTAACCACCGGGACCCCAGGCGAGCAGTACTTC	NA	NA	TRBJ2-7	TRBV7-9
CASSLGGQLNIQYF	TGTGCCAGCAGCTTGGGCGGACAGCTAAACATTCAGTACTTC	NA	NA	TRBJ2-4	TRBV7-2
CASSFGGASLKSYEQYF	TGTGCCAGCAGCTTTGGGGGGGCCTCTCTCAAATCCTACGAGCAGTACTTC	NA	NA	TRBJ2-7	TRBV5-6
CASSLRDLNYGYTF	TGTGCCAGCAGTCTTCGGGACCTAAACTATGGCTACACCTTC	NA	NA	TRBJ1-2	TRBV6-6
CASIRDEGALRETQYF	TGTGCCAGCATCCGCGATGAGGGGGCCCTGAGGGAGACCCAGTACTTC	TRBD1	NA	TRBJ2-5	TRBV7-2
CASSFGGGPEQYF	TGCGCCAGCAGCTTTGGGGGGGGACCAGAGCAGTACTTC	TRBD2	NA	TRBJ2-7	TRBV5-1
CASSPGVSTEQFF	TGTGCCAGCTCACCGGGGGTGAGCACTGAGCAGTTCTTC	NA	NA	TRBJ2-1	TRBV18
CASSPGTGGGYTF	TGCGCCAGCAGCCCAGGGACAGGGGGAGGCTACACCTTC	TRBD1	NA	TRBJ1-2	TRBV5-1
CASPPAQGMNTEAFF	TGTGCCAGCCCCCCCGCTCAGGGCATGAACACTGAAGCTTTCTTT	NA	NA	TRBJ1-1	TRBV18
CASSSPGLAGGYEQYF	TGTGCCAGCAGTTCCCCTGGACTAGCGGGGGGCTACGAGCAGTACTTC	TRBD2	NA	TRBJ2-7	TRBV28
CASSVRGTSNQPQHF	TGTGCCAGCAGCGTCCGGGGGACTAGCAATCAGCCCCAGCATTTT	NA	NA	TRBJ1-5	TRBV28
CASSLEGRTNEKLFF	TGTGCCAGCAGCTTGGAGGGGAGGACTAATGAAAAACTGTTTTTT	NA	NA	TRBJ1-4	TRBV5-4
CASSITGGPYEQYF	TGTGCCAGCAGTATAACAGGGGGCCCCTACGAGCAGTACTTC	TRBD1	NA	TRBJ2-7	TRBV6-5
CASSSTQGEETQYF	TGTGCCAGCAGCTCCACACAGGGTGAGGAGACCCAGTACTTC	NA	NA	TRBJ2-5	TRBV7-9
CASSPYGGGRETQYF	TGTGCCAGCAGTCCATATGGGGGGGGCCGGGAGACCCAGTACTTC	NA	NA	TRBJ2-5	TRBV27
CASSNGGNQPQHF	TGTGCCAGCAGCAACGGTGGGAATCAGCCCCAGCATTTT	NA	NA	TRBJ1-5	TRBV6-5
CASRTGQGASGYTF	TGTGCCAGCAGGACTGGACAGGGAGCTTCTGGCTACACCTTC	TRBD1	once	TRBJ1-2	TRBV2
CASSQDASSYNEQFF	TGTGCCAGCAGCCAAGACGCCAGCTCCTACAATGAGCAGTTCTTC	NA	NA	TRBJ2-1	TRBV4-2